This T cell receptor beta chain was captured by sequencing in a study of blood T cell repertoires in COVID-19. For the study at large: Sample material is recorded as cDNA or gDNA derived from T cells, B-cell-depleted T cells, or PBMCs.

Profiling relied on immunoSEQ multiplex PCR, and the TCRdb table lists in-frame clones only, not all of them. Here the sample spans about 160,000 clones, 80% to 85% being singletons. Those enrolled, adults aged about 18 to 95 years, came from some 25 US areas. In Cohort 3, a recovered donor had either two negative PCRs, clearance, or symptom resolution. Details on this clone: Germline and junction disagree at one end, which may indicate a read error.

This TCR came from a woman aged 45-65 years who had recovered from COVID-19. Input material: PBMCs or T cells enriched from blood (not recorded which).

The CDR3 protein is CASSLWTMLYF. The DNA for the CDR3 is TGTGCCAGCAGCTTGTGGACTATGTTATATTTC. The V and J genes are TRBV7-2 and TRBJ2-7, with a weak D call TRBD2 (6 bases). The germline CDR1 and CDR2 sequences are SGHTA and FQGNSA. The CDR3 extends over 11 amino acids.